This TCR beta chain came from a study of beta chain features in type 1 diabetes. The wider study: Similarity in age, gender and cell yields was seen between patients and healthy donors.

This CDR3 spans 15 amino acids. The germline V gene has CDR1 SEHNR and CDR2 FQNEAQ (reference sequence). J gave up 2 bases and V 3 bases, and 6 bases lay outside the gene matches. Of the isolated RNA, all was reverse transcribed, and so the sequenced material was expressed TCRB transcripts. Some clones are missing from TCRdb's copy, which holds only in-frame ones; the method was immunoSEQ multiplex PCR. The table has approximately 120,000 clones, almost 40% seen once; the top ten hold roughly 0.07%. Regarding this clone: Its antigen is currently unknown.

Study results and caveats: Junctions at VDJ sites from type 1 diabetes patients had fewer insertions and more deletions. For TCRB rearrangement, an influence of HLA type remained unresolved here.

Sequencing was done on a sample of stem cell memory CD4+ T cells from blood. This sequence was found in a woman under 30 in good health. The chain is built from TRBV7-9 and TRBJ2-5, with 7 positions matching TRBD1. The CDR3 protein is CASSFPTGVQETQYF. DNA for the CDR3: TGTGCCAGCAGCTTCCCTACAGGGGTTCAAGAGACCCAGTACTTC.